This T cell receptor (beta chain) stems from a study of T cell responses to AZD1222 COVID-19 vaccine. A note on this clone: Its antigen is unknown.

Germline CDR1 is MDHEN and CDR2 is SYDVKM. The CDR3 is made up of 13 amino acids. Trimming cost V 6 bases and J 4 bases, with 12 bases left between them. General study points: Repertoire collection took place solely once the T cell response had peaked. Epitopes outside B.1.351 and B.1.1.7 mutated regions reportedly drew nearly half of spike TCRs.

The method was immunoSEQ multiplex PCR; TCRdb's version includes in-frame clones alone and lacks a portion of them. The table has fewer than 120,000 clones, about 94% seen once. This receptor was identified in an adult who received the AZD1222 COVID-19 vaccine. The genes are TRBV28 and TRBJ1-1; D not certain. The sample was peripheral blood, taken 28 days after the second AZD1222 dose. CDR3 nucleotides: TGTGCCAGCAGGGTGGGATCCAGCACTGAAGCTTTCTTT. It encodes CASRVGSSTEAFF.